The sequence of this T cell receptor (beta chain) was determined in a study of cytomegalovirus exposure and HLA in healthy donors. Study-level findings and limits: Data from an earlier analysis indicated that most TCR beta V segments were productive either about 87% or about 30% of the time. The authors confirmed in vitro that three CMV-associated chains were specific for CMV antigens. Highly shared variants forming one cluster were likely a sequencing artifact.

To note about this clone: The antigen is undetermined.

The donors gave bone marrow, and they were healthy. Per germline, CDR1 SQVTM and CDR2 ANQGSEA. Trimming took 2 bases from V and 4 from J; bases not matched to a gene: 8. The CDR3 is 15 residues long. The PCR used 60 Vbeta and 13 Jbeta primers. Here immunoSEQ multiplex PCR was the method, and the copy in TCRdb shows in-frame clones only, minus some. The repertoire holds approximately 88,000 clones, about 80% seen once, with 4% to 5.5% in the top ten. The sequence came from a man between 25 and 39 years old in good health and CMV-seropositive. What was sequenced was PBMCs. The J gene is TRBJ1-2, the V gene TRBV29-1; 9 positions agree with TRBD1. CDR3 sequence (DNA): TGCAGCGTTGAAAGAGGACAGGGGCCCTCCTATGGCTACACCTTC. Protein sequence: CSVERGQGPSYGYTF.